This T cell receptor (beta chain) was recorded in a study of T cell responses to AZD1222 COVID-19 vaccine. A word on this clone: Its matching antigen is unknown.

Data came from immunoSEQ multiplex PCR; TCRdb stores just in-frame clones and leaves some out. There are over 80,000 clones in the sample; approximately 90% occur only once, and 8% to 9.5% lies in the top ten. V shed 6 bases and J shed 1 base, with 13 bases lying between them. CDR3 size: 15 residues. From germline, CDR1 is SNHLY and CDR2 FYNNEI. Overall study findings and caveats: Just a handful of AZD1222 recipients tested seropositive at baseline. Donors skewed white British and female; clonal diversity was possibly underestimated. Repertoires were sampled only after the peak T cell response. Researchers report vaccine-associated CD4 TCRs spanning spike, with dominance at 160-218 and 743-854.

The V and J genes are TRBV2 and TRBJ2-4, with TRBD1 as a possible D gene (8 bases). This specimen consisted of peripheral blood, obtained 28 days after the second AZD1222 dose. The TCR comes from an adult who received the AZD1222 COVID-19 vaccine. The CDR3 loop reads CASSVQGGAKNIQYF. In DNA, the CDR3 is TGTGCCAGCAGCGTACAGGGGGGGGCCAAAAACATTCAGTACTTC.